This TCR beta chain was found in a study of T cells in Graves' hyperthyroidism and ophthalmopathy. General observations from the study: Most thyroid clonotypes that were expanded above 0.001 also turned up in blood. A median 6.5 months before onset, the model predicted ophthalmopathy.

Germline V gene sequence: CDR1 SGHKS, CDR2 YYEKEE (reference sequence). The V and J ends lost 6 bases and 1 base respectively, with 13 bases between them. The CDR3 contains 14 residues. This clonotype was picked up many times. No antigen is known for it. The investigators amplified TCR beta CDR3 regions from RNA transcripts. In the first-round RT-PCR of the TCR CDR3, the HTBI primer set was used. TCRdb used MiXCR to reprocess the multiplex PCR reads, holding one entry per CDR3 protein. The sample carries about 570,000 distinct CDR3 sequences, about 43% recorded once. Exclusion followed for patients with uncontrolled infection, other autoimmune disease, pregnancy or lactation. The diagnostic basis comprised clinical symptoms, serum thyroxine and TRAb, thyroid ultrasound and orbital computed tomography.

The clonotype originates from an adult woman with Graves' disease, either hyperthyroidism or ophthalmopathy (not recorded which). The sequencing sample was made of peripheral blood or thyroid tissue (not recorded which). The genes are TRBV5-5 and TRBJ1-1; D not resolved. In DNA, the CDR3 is TGTGCCAGCAAAGAGGGCAGACCGAACACTGAAGCTTTCTTT. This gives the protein CASKEGRPNTEAFF.